A single sample is the source of the 10 T cell receptor beta chains below, sequenced in a study of OX40 agonist ivuxolimab in advanced cancers. TCRdb keeps only in-frame clones here, not all; method: immunoSEQ multiplex PCR. The table shows roughly 100,000 clones, with just over 90% occurring only once. The sequences come from CD4+ or CD8+ T cells sorted from blood, collected in a trial of the OX40 agonist ivuxolimab. The receptors derive from an adult with an advanced solid tumor such as melanoma, head and neck, liver or kidney cancer.

J is TRBJ2-3 and V is TRBV6-1; D not certain. With 2 bases removed from V and 0 bases from J, the gap between germline ends came to 9 bases. The CDR3 totals 15 residues. Germline values: CDR1 MNHNS, CDR2 SASEGT. CDR3 region: CASSERYGSTDTQYF. CDR3 bases: TGTGCCAGCAGTGAAAGGTACGGAAGCACAGATACGCAGTATTTT.

Details on this clone: The same CDR3 is also encoded by other DNA sequences in this sample. The chain links TRBV28 to TRBJ1-5; no firm D call. The germline V and J ends were trimmed by 6 bases and 2 bases, with 8 bases remaining between them. This CDR3 region has 13 residues. From germline, CDR1 is MDHEN and CDR2 SYDVKM. CDR3 loop: CASSSGGNQPQHF. The CDR3 region has the DNA TGTGCCAGCAGCTCTGGGGGCAATCAGCCCCAGCATTTT.

This clone appeared once. The chain uses TRBV9 and TRBJ2-5; TRBD2 agrees at 9 bases. This CDR3 contains 17 residues. Germline V gene lookup returns CDR1 SGDLS and CDR2 YYNGEE. After removal of 0 bases from V and 4 bases from J, the junction contained 10 bases not matched to a gene. CDR3 coding DNA: TGTGCCAGCAGCGTAGCTAGCGCGGGGGGGTTCCGAGAGACCCAGTACTTC. It codes for CASSVASAGGFRETQYF.

The chain is built from TRBV15 and TRBJ2-2; 9 nucleotides line up with TRBD1. Germline assignment: CDR1 LNHNV and CDR2 YYDKDF (reference sequence). CDR3 length: 18 residues. J was trimmed by 4 bases and V by 0 bases; bases with no gene match: 9. In nucleotides, the CDR3 is TGTGCCACCAGCAGAGATCTCGGACAGGGACAGGGCACCGGGGAGCTGTTTTTT. It yields the protein CATSRDLGQGQGTGELFF.

The chain uses TRBV5-1 and TRBJ2-5; D tentatively fits TRBD1 or TRBD2 (5 bases each). This CDR3 contains 15 residues. The germline V gene encodes CDR1 SGHRS and CDR2 YFSETQ. V was trimmed by 3 bases and J by 2 bases, leaving 14 bases between them. The CDR3 protein is CASSWGKGKQETQYF. Written as DNA, the CDR3 is TGCGCCAGCAGCTGGGGGAAGGGGAAACAAGAGACCCAGTACTTC.

The rearrangement links TRBV21-1 to TRBJ1-5; the table calls TRBD1, which could not be checked here. TRBV21-1 is noted as a pseudogene. The CDR3 totals 15 residues. The CDR3 sequence: CASSIYPGVDQPQHF. The CDR3 DNA reads TGTGCCAGCAGCATCTACCCAGGGGTTGATCAGCCCCAGCATTTT.

This clone was observed once. The rearrangement joins TRBV7-2 to TRBJ1-1; D is possibly TRBD1 (6 bases). The CDR3 loop spans 14 amino acids. Per germline, CDR1 SGHTA and CDR2 FQGNSA. Trimming pared 6 bases from V and 4 bases from J, leaving 15 bases between. This CDR3 is CASSSQGYGTEAFF. The CDR3, as DNA: TGTGCCAGCAGTAGTCAGGGGTATGGCACTGAAGCTTTCTTT.

The chain couples TRBV6-5 to TRBJ2-1; D not certain. CDR3 size: 12 residues. CDR1 MNHEY and CDR2 SVGAGI come from the germline V gene. V was clipped by 5 bases and J by 7 bases, with 9 bases between them. The CDR3 region has the DNA TGTGCCAGCAGTCGAGACACAAATGAGCAGTTCTTC. As protein: CASSRDTNEQFF.

This sequence joins TRBV5-1 and TRBJ2-6; D is perhaps TRBD2 (5 bases). With 0 bases removed from V and 2 bases from J, the gap between germline ends came to 9 bases. There are 16 residues in the CDR3. Looked up from germline, CDR1 is SGHRS and CDR2 is YFSETQ. CDR3 in amino acids: CASSLDGSPGANVLTF. The CDR3 bases are TGCGCCAGCAGCTTGGATGGGAGCCCTGGGGCCAACGTCCTGACTTTC.

The CDR3 DNA sequence: TGTGCCAGCCTTCAACGTATAAGGCAGGGGAATAATTCACCCCTCCACTTT. Translating it yields CASLQRIRQGNNSPLHF. This chain links TRBV11-1 with TRBJ1-6; D possibly corresponds to TRBD1 (6 bases). The CDR3 has 17 amino acids. The V gene's germline CDR1 is SGHAT and CDR2 FQDESV (reference sequence). V lost 8 bases to trimming and J lost 5 bases, with 22 bases between them.